The following is a T cell receptor (beta chain) sequence with its context. Germline CDR1 and CDR2: LGHDT and YNNKEL (reference sequence). Trimming took 1 base from V and 11 from J, leaving 14 bases between them. The CDR3 covers 13 residues. These data are taken from a study of identical twins. TCRdb reprocessed the 5' RACE reads via MiXCR and lists one record per CDR3 protein. This sample has 1.5 million to 2 million distinct CDR3 sequences; 32% occur once, and the top ten carry about 0.27%. The chain is built from TRBV3-1 and TRBJ1-1; D is ambiguous. The sample was cord blood. This TCR came from a newborn girl in good health. The CDR3 spells CASSQGREYSAFF. The CDR3 bases are TGTGCCAGCAGCCAAGGAAGGGAATATTCGGCTTTCTTT.